These T cell receptor beta chains were read from a single sample in a study of blood T cell repertoires in COVID-19. TCRdb's table, derived via immunoSEQ multiplex PCR, lists solely in-frame clones and lacks some. Of about 310,000 clones in the sample, about 87% were seen once. The material sequenced was peripheral blood. The source is a woman in her fifties or sixties who had recovered from COVID-19. Each CDR3 is given with its conserved first and last residue. A D gene is named only where the DNA matches it firmly. Size values are once, few and many counts, or a class for expanded clones, and some rows have none.

cdr3_nt,cdr3_aa,clone_size,d_call,v_call,j_call
TGCGCCAGCAGCCAAGTTTCAGGGCCAAACTATGGCTACACCTTC,CASSQVSGPNYGYTF,NA,NA,TRBV4-3,TRBJ1-2
TGCGCCAGCAACGGGGACAGGGGATCACCCCTCCACTTT,CASNGDRGSPLHF,NA,TRBD1,TRBV10-2,TRBJ1-6
TGTGCCAGCATCCGGGACAGGGGGCTTGAGCAGTACTTC,CASIRDRGLEQYF,once,TRBD1,TRBV6-5,TRBJ2-7
TGCAGCGACCGCCCGACAGGGGCTAACACTGAAGCTTTCTTT,CSDRPTGANTEAFF,NA,TRBD1,TRBV29-1,TRBJ1-1
TGTGCCAGCAGTTCCAGGACTAGCGGGAGACTCGGTGAGCAGTTCTTC,CASSSRTSGRLGEQFF,NA,TRBD2,TRBV6-2/TRBV6-3,TRBJ2-1
TGCGCCAGCACCAACAGACCCGGGACAGACTGGGACAAACTCCACTTT,CASTNRPGTDWDKLHF,NA,TRBD1,TRBV5-1,TRBJ1-6
TGTGCCAGCAGCTTCACAGGGGGCGCCGGAAACACCATATATTTT,CASSFTGGAGNTIYF,NA,TRBD1,TRBV5-4,TRBJ1-3
TGTGCCAGTAGCCTAGCGGGAGCGGGTACCGGGGAGCTGTTTTTT,CASSLAGAGTGELFF,NA,TRBD2,TRBV19,TRBJ2-2
TGTGCCAGCAGCTTGGCCCTAGCGAACGAGCAGTTCTTC,CASSLALANEQFF,NA,NA,TRBV5-4,TRBJ2-1
TGTGCCAGCAGTTGGACTCAGAACACCGGGGAGCTGTTTTTT,CASSWTQNTGELFF,NA,NA,TRBV6-5,TRBJ2-2
TGTGCCAGCAGCTTACGTATGAACACTGAAGCTTTCTTT,CASSLRMNTEAFF,NA,NA,TRBV7-2,TRBJ1-1
TGCGCCAGCAGCCAGGTCCATACCAGGGGTACCTATAATTCACCCCTCCACTTT,CASSQVHTRGTYNSPLHF,NA,NA,TRBV4-3,TRBJ1-6
TGTGCCAGTAGTACTCCGGCGGGGGAACGACCCCTCCACTTT,CASSTPAGERPLHF,NA,NA,TRBV19,TRBJ1-6
TGTGCCTGGAGTCGACTCACTACCCACTCTGGAAACACCATATATTTT,CAWSRLTTHSGNTIYF,NA,NA,TRBV30,TRBJ1-3
TGTGCCAGCACCATCCGGGTGAACACTGAAGCTTTCTTT,CASTIRVNTEAFF,NA,NA,TRBV12-3/TRBV12-4,TRBJ1-1
TGTGCCAGCAGAGCCCGACAGATGAACACTGAAGCTTTCTTT,CASRARQMNTEAFF,NA,NA,TRBV7-9,TRBJ1-1
TGTGCCAGCAGTCAAACAGGGGACAATGAGCAGTTCTTC,CASSQTGDNEQFF,NA,TRBD1,TRBV28,TRBJ2-1
TGTGCCAGCAGCCCCAGGCCGCAGGCCGAGGGGACCCAGTACTTC,CASSPRPQAEGTQYF,NA,NA,TRBV9,TRBJ2-5
TGTGCCAGCAGTGGCGGACAAGCAACTAATGAAAAACTGTTTTTT,CASSGGQATNEKLFF,NA,NA,TRBV2,TRBJ1-4
TGTGCCAGCAGCCCCCATACGGGGATGGATTCACCCCTCCACTTT,CASSPHTGMDSPLHF,NA,NA,TRBV27,TRBJ1-6
TGTGCCAGCACAGGGCAGGGGGTCTACCAAGAGACCCAGTACTTC,CASTGQGVYQETQYF,NA,TRBD1,TRBV2,TRBJ2-5
TGTGCCACCGGTGGGGCCCCCTCCTACGAGCAGTACTTC,CATGGAPSYEQYF,once,NA,TRBV24-1,TRBJ2-7
TGTGCCACCCAGGGACAGGGGAAAAATTCACCCCTCCACTTT,CATQGQGKNSPLHF,NA,TRBD1,TRBV24-1,TRBJ1-6
TGTGCCATCAGGCCGGACGATGCGGGCGATGAGCAGTTCTTC,CAIRPDDAGDEQFF,few,NA,TRBV10-3,TRBJ2-1
TGTGCCAGCAGCTTAGCGGCCCCCGATACGCAGTATTTT,CASSLAAPDTQYF,NA,NA,TRBV7-8,TRBJ2-3
TGTGCCTGGACTCCCCAGGGAAATTCACCCCTCCACTTT,CAWTPQGNSPLHF,NA,NA,TRBV30,TRBJ1-6
TGTGCCAGTTGGGGGGGCTACGAGCAGTACTTC,CASWGGYEQYF,NA,TRBD2,TRBV6-5,TRBJ2-7
TGCGCCAGCAGTCTCGGACAGAAAGAGACCCAGTACTTC,CASSLGQKETQYF,NA,NA,TRBV23-1,TRBJ2-5
TGTGCCAGCAGTAACCCGGGACTAGTCCTCCAGTACTTC,CASSNPGLVLQYF,NA,TRBD2,TRBV6-2/TRBV6-3,TRBJ2-4
TGTGCCAGCAGTTTTTCGCATCCCTCGGGTTTTGGGGAAAAACTGTTTTTT,CASSFSHPSGFGEKLFF,NA,NA,TRBV27,TRBJ1-4
TGCGCCAGCAGCCATCGTTATGGGCCAGATACGCAGTATTTT,CASSHRYGPDTQYF,NA,NA,TRBV4-3,TRBJ2-3
TGTGCCAGCAGTTACTCTCAAGGGGTTGTCGGCGAGCAGTACTTC,CASSYSQGVVGEQYF,NA,NA,TRBV6-5,TRBJ2-7
TGTGCCACCTCCGGGACAGGGTCAACAGATACGCAGTATTTT,CATSGTGSTDTQYF,NA,TRBD1,TRBV7-9,TRBJ2-3
TGTGCCAGCAGCTTAGGGAAGACAGTGAACACTGAAGCTTTCTTT,CASSLGKTVNTEAFF,NA,NA,TRBV7-2,TRBJ1-1
TGTGCCAGCAGCCAACGACAGGGTTACGAGCAGTACTTC,CASSQRQGYEQYF,NA,TRBD1,TRBV4-2,TRBJ2-7
TGTGCCAGCAGCCAATCAGGGGCGCGAGGAAACACCATATATTTT,CASSQSGARGNTIYF,NA,NA,TRBV3-1/TRBV3-2,TRBJ1-3
TGTGCCAGCTCACTTGAACAGGGTGAAGCTTTCTTT,CASSLEQGEAFF,NA,NA,TRBV18,TRBJ1-1
TGTGCCTGGATCTCAGGGGTCAACACCGGGGAGCTGTTTTTT,CAWISGVNTGELFF,NA,NA,TRBV30,TRBJ2-2
TGTGCCAGCAGTTACTCGGCTAGCAATCAGCCCCAGCATTTT,CASSYSASNQPQHF,NA,NA,TRBV6-5,TRBJ1-5
TGTGCCAGCAGTGAAACGTCAGACAGGGCAGATACGCAGTATTTT,CASSETSDRADTQYF,NA,TRBD1,TRBV6-4,TRBJ2-3